The entry that follows covers one T cell receptor (beta chain) sequence. Its antigen is currently unknown. Template switching added a universal primer binding site, and final cDNA carried unique molecular identifiers. TCRdb recomputed calls from the 5' RACE reads with MiXCR, one row per CDR3 protein. The sample comprises 400,000 to 500,000 distinct CDR3 sequences, around a sixth of which are singletons, and around 10% rests with the top ten. The sample comes from a study of identical twins. Whole-study results and caveats: Excess sharing by twins proved weaker in beta out-of-frame sequences. Models underestimated how often monozygotic twins shared out-of-frame TCR alpha. The authors drew conclusions from cross-sectional statistical analysis rather than following the same donors.

From germline, CDR1 is KGHSH and CDR2 LQKENI. Trimming cost V 6 bases and J 10 bases, with 16 bases left between them. The CDR3 consists of 14 residues. The receptor's source is a man aged 45-60 years in good health. Sequenced input: naive T cells sorted from blood. J is TRBJ1-6 and V is TRBV18; TRBD1 might be the D (6 bases). CDR3 protein: CASSHAGEGSPLHF. The CDR3 nucleotides read TGTGCCAGCTCTCATGCAGGGGAAGGGTCACCCCTCCACTTT.